The present T cell receptor (beta chain) was sequenced within a study of human T cells and chemical hapten exposure. MiXCR was run by TCRdb on the RACE reads, yielding one entry per CDR3 protein. The sample contains 150,000 to 200,000 distinct CDR3 sequences, about 30% of which appear only once. Trimming pared 5 bases from V and 0 bases from J, leaving 8 bases between. CDR3 length: 13 residues. Germline values: CDR1 SQVTM, CDR2 ANQGSEA. Time point reported: patch test 3, about 24 weeks after DPC sensitization. The treatment is: therapeutic diphenylcyclopropenone sensitization with weekly scalp DPC. Sample: whole blood, taken in connection with sensitization to the hapten diphenylcyclopropenone (DPC). V and J are TRBV29-1 and TRBJ2-4; unclear D gene. This TCR derives from a young woman with alopecia areata. Some clones in this sample may be carry-over from other donors' samples. The CDR3 is CSVQKQAKNIQYF. CDR3 DNA: TGCAGCGTTCAGAAGCAAGCCAAAAACATTCAGTACTTC.